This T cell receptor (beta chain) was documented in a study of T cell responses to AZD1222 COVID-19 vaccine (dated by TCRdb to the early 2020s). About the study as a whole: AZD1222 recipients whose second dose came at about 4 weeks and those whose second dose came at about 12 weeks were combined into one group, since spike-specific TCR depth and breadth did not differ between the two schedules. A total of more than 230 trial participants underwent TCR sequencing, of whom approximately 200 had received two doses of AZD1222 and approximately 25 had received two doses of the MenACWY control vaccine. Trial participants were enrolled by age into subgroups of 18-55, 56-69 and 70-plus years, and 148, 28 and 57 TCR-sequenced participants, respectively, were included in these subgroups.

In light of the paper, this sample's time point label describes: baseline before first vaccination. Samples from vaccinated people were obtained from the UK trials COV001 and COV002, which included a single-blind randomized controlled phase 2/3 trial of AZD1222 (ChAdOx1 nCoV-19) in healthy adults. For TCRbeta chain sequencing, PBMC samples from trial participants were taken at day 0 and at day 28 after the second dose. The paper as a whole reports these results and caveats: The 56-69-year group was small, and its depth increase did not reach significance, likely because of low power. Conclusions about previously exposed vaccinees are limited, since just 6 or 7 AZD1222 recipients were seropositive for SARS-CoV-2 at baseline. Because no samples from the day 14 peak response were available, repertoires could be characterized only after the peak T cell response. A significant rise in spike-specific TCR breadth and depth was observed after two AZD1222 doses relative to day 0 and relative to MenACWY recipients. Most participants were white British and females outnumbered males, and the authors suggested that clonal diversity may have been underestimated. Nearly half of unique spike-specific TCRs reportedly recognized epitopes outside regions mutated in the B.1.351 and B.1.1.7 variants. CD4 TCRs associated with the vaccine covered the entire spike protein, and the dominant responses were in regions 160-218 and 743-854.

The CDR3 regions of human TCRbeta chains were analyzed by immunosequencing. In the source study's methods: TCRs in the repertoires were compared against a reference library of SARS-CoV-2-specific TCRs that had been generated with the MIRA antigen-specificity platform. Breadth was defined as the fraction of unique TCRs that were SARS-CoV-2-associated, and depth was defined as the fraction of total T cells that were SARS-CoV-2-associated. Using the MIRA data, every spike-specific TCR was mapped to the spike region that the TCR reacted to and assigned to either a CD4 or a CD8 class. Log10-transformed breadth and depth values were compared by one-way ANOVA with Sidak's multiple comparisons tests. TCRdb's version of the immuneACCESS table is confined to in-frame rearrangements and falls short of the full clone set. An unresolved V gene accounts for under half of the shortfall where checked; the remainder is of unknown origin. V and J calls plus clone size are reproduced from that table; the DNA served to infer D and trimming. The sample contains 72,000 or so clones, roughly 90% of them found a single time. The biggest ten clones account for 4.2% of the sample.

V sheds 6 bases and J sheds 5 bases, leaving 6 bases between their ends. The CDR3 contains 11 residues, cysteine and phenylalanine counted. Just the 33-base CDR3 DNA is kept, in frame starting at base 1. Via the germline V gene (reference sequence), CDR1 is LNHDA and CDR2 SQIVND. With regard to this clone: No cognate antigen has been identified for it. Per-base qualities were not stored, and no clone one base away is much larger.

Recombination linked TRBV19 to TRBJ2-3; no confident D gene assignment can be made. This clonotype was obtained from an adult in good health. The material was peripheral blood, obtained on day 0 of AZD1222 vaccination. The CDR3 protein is CASSHGDTQYF. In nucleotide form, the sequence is TGTGCCAGTAGCCATGGAGATACGCAGTATTTT. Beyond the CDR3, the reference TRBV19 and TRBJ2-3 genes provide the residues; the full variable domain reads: DGGITQSPKYLFRKEGQNVTLSCEQNLNHDAMYWYRQDPGQGLRLIYYSQIVNDFQKGDIAEGYSVSREKKESFPLTVTSAQKNPTAFYLCASSHGDTQYFGPGTRLTVL.